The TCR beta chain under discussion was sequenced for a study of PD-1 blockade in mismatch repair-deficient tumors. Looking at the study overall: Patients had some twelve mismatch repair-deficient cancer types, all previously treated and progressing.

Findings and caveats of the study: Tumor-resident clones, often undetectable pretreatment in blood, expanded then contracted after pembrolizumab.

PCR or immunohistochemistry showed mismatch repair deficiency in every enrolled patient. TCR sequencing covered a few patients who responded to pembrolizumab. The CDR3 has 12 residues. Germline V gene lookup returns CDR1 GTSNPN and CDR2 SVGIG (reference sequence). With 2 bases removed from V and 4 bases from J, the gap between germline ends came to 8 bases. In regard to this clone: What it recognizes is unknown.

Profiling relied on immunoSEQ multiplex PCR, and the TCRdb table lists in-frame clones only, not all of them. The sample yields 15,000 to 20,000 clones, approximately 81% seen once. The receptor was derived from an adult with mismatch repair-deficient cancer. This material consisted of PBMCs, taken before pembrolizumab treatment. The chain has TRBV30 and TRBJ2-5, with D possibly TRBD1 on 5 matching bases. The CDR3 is CAWSQGRETQYF. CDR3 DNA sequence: TGTGCCTGGAGTCAGGGAAGAGAGACCCAGTACTTC.